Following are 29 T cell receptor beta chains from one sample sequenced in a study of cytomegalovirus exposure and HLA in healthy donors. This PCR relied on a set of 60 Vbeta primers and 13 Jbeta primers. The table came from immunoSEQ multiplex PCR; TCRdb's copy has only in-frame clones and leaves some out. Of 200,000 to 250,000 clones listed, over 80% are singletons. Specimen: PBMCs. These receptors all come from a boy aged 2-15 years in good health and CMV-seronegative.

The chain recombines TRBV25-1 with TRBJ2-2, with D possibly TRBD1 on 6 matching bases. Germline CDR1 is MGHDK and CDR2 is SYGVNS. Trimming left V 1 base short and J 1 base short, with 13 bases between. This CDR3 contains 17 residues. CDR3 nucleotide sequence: TGTGCCAGCAGTGAATCTCACGGACAGCAGAACACCGGGGAGCTGTTTTTT. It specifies CASSESHGQQNTGELFF.

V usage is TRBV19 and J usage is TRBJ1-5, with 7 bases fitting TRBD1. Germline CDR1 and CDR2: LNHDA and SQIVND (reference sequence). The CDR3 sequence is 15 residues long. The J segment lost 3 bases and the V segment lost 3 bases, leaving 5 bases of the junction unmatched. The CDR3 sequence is CASSIIQGDNQPQHF. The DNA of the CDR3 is TGTGCCAGTAGTATTATCCAGGGGGACAATCAGCCCCAGCATTTT.

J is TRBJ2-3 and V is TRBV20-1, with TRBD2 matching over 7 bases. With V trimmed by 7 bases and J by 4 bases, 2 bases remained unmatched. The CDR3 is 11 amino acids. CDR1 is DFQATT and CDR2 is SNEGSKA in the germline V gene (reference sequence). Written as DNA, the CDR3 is TGCAGTGGTCTAGCGGCAGATACGCAGTATTTT. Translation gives CSGLAADTQYF.

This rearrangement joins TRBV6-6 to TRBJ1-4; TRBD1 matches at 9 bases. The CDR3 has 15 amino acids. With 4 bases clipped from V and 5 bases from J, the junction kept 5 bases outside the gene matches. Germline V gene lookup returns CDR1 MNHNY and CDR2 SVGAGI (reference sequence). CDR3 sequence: CASSWGQGENEKLFF. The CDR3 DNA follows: TGTGCCAGCAGTTGGGGACAGGGAGAGAATGAAAAACTGTTTTTT.

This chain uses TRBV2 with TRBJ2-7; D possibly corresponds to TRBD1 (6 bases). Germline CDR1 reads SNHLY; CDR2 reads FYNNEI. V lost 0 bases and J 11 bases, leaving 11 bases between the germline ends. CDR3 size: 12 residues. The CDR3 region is CASSEARRDKYF. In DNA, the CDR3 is TGTGCCAGCAGTGAAGCTCGCCGGGACAAGTACTTC.

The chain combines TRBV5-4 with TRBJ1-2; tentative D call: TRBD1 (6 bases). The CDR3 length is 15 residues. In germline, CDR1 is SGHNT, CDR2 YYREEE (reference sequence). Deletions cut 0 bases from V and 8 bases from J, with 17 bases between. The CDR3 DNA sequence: TGTGCCAGCAGCTTGGCCGGGACAACTGTTGGCGGCTACACCTTC. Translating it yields CASSLAGTTVGGYTF.

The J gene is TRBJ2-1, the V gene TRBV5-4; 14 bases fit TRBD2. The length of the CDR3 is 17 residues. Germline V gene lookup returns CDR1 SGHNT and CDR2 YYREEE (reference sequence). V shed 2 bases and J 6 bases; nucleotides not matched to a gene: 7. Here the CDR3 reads CASSLGTSGSRRNEQFF. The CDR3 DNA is TGTGCCAGCAGCTTAGGGACTAGCGGGAGTAGACGCAATGAGCAGTTCTTC.

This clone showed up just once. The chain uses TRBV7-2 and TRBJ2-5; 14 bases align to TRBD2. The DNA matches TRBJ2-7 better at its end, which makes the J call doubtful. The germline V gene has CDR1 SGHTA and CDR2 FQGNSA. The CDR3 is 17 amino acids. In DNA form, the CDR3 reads TGTGCCTACAAGGTAGGGACTAGCGGGAGTTTGGGCTACGAGCAGTACTTC. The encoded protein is CAYKVGTSGSLGYEQYF.

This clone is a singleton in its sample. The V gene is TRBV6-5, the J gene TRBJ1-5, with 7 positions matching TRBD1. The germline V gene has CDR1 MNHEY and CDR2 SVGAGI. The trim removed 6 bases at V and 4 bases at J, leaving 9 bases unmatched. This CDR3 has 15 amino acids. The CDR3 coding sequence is TGTGCCAGCAGCAGGAGGGGGCAGGAGAATCAGCCCCAGCATTTT. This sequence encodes CASSRRGQENQPQHF.

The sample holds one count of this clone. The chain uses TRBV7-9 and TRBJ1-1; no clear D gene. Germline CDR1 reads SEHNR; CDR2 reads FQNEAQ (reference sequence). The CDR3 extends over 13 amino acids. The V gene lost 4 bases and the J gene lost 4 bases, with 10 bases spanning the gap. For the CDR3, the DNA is TGTGCCAGCAGCTCCGGGTATGGCACTGAAGCTTTCTTT. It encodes CASSSGYGTEAFF.

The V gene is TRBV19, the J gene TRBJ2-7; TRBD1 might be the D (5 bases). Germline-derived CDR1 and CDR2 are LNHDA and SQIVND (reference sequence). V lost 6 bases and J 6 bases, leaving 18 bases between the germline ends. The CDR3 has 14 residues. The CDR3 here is CASRAGSRGGEQYF. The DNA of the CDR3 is TGTGCCAGTAGAGCAGGCTCAAGGGGTGGCGAGCAGTACTTC.

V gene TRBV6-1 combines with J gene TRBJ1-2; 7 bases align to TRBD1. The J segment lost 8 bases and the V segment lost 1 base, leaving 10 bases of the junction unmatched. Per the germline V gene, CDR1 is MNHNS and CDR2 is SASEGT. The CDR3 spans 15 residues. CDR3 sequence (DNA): TGTGCCAGCAGTGAAGGTGGGACAGTCTGGGAAGGCTACACCTTC. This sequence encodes CASSEGGTVWEGYTF.

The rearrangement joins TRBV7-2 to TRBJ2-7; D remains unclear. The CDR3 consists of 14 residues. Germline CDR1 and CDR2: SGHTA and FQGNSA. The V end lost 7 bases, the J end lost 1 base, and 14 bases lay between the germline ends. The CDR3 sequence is CASTPSTLSYEQYF. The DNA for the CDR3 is TGTGCCAGCACCCCTAGTACTCTGTCCTACGAGCAGTACTTC.

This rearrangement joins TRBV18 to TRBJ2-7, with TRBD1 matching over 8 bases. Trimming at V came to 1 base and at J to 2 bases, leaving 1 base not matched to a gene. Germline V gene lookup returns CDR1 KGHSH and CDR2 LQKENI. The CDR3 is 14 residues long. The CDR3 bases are TGTGCCAGCTCACCACGGGACAGGACCTACGAGCAGTACTTC. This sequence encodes CASSPRDRTYEQYF.

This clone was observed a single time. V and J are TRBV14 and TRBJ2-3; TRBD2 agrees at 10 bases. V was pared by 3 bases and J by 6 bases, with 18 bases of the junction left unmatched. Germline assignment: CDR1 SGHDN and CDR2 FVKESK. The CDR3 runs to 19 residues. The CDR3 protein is CASSQDYLGLAGVGDTQYF. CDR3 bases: TGTGCCAGCAGCCAGGACTACCTGGGCCTAGCGGGAGTCGGGGATACGCAGTATTTT.

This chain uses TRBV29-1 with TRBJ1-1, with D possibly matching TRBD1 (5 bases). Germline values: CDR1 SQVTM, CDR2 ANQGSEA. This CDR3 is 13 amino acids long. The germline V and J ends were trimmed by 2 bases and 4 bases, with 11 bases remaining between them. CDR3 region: CSVERGGGTEAFF. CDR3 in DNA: TGCAGCGTTGAAAGGGGCGGGGGCACTGAAGCTTTCTTT.

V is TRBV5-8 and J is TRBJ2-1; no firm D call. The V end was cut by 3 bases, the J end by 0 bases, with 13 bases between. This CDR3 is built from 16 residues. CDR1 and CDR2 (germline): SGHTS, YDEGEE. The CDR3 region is CASSSFHRSSYNEQFF. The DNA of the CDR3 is TGTGCCAGCAGCTCTTTTCACCGTAGCTCCTACAATGAGCAGTTCTTC.

The CDR3 is CASSSFRDTELNTEAFF. The DNA of the CDR3 is TGTGCCAGTAGTAGCTTCCGGGACACCGAATTGAACACTGAAGCTTTCTTT. V and J are TRBV19 and TRBJ1-1, with a weak D call TRBD1 (6 bases). The CDR3 loop spans 17 amino acids. V was trimmed by 4 bases and J by 0 bases, leaving 18 bases between them. CDR1 and CDR2 (germline): LNHDA, SQIVND (reference sequence).

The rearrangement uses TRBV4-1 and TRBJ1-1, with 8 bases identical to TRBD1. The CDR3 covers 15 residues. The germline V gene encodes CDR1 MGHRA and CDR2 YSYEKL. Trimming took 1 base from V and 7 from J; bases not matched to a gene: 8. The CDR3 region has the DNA TGCGCCAGCAGCCAAGTAACAGGGGGGAATCGTGAAGCTTTCTTT. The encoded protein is CASSQVTGGNREAFF.

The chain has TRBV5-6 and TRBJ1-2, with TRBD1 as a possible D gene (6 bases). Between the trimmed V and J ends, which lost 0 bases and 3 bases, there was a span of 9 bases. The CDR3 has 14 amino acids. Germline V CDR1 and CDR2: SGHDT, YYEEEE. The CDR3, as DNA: TGTGCCAGCAGCTTGGGCAGGGGCTACTATGGCTACACCTTC. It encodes CASSLGRGYYGYTF.

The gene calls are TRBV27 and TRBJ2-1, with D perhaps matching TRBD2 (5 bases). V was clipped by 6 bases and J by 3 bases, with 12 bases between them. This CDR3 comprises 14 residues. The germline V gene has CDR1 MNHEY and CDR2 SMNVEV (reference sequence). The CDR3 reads CASSSSGIYNEQFF. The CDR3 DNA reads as TGTGCCAGCAGCTCCAGCGGAATCTACAATGAGCAGTTCTTC.

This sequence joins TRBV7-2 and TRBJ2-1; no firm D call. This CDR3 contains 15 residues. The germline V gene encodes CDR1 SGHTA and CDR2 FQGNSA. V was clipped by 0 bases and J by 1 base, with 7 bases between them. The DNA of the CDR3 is TGTGCCAGCAGCTTAGCGGCCTTTTCCTACAATGAGCAGTTCTTC. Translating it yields CASSLAAFSYNEQFF.

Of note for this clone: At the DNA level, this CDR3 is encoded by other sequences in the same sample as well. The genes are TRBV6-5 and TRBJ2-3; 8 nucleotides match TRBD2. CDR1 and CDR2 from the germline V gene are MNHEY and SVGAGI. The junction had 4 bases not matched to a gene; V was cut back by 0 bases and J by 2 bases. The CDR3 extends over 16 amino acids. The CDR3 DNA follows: TGTGCCAGCAGTTACTCCACTAGCGGTACCACAGATACGCAGTATTTT. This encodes CASSYSTSGTTDTQYF.

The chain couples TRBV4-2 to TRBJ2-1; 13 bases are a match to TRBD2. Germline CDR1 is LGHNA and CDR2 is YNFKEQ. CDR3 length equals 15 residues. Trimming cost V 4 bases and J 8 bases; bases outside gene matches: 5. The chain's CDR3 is CASSPGLAGEDEQFF. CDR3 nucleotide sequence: TGTGCCAGCAGCCCCGGACTAGCGGGAGAAGATGAGCAGTTCTTC.

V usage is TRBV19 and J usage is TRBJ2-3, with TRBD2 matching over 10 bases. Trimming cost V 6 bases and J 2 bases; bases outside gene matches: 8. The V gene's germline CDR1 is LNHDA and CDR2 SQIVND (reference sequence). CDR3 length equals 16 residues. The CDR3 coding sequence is TGTGCCAGTAGCTCCCAACTAGCGGGGATCACAGATACGCAGTATTTT. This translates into CASSSQLAGITDTQYF.

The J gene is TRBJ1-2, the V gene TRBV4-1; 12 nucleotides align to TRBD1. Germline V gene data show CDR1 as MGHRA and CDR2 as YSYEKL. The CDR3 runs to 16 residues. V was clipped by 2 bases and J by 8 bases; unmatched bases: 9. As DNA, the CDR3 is TGCGCCAGCAGCCAACCTCCGGGGGACAGGGGGCGAGGCTACACCTTC. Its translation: CASSQPPGDRGRGYTF.

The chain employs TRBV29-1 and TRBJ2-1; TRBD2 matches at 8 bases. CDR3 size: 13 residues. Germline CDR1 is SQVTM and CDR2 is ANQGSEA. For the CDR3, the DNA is TGCAGTGGGTTAGCGGGGAGCCCCTCGGAGCAGTTCTTC. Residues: CSGLAGSPSEQFF.

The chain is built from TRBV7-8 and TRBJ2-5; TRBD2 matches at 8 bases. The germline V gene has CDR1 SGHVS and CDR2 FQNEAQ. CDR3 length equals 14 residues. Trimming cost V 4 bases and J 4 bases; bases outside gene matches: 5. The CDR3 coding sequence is TGTGCCAGCAGCTGGGAGCGGGAGCTAGAGACCCAGTACTTC. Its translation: CASSWERELETQYF.

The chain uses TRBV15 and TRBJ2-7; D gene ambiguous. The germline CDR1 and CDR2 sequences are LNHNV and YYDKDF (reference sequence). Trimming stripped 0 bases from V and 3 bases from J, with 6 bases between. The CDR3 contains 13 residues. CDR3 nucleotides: TGTGCCACCAGCAGAGACAGATTCTACGAGCAGTACTTC. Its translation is CATSRDRFYEQYF. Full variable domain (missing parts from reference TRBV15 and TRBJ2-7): DAMVIQNPRYQVTQFGKPVTLSCSQTLNHNVMYWYQQKSSQAPKLLFHYYDKDFNNEADTPDNFQSRRPNTSFCFLDIRSPGLGDTAMYLCATSRDRFYEQYFGPGTRLTVT.